One sample yielded the 11 T cell receptor beta chains listed below, sequenced in a study of T cell responses to AZD1222 COVID-19 vaccine. TCRdb's copy holds only in-frame clones and misses some; the assay was immunoSEQ multiplex PCR. The sample lists 150,000 or so clones, 91% seen once, with about 4% in the top ten. Material: peripheral blood, obtained 28 days after the second AZD1222 dose. Receptors were obtained from an adult who received the AZD1222 COVID-19 vaccine.

This clone was detected only once. The gene calls are TRBV5-1 and TRBJ2-1; 9 nucleotides line up with TRBD2. V shed 5 bases and J 3 bases; nucleotides not matched to a gene: 15. The germline CDR1 and CDR2 sequences are SGHRS and YFSETQ. The CDR3 sequence is 18 residues long. The CDR3 nucleotides read TGCGCCAGCAGGCCCTTCTTGGCTAGCGGGGCACTCTACAATGAGCAGTTCTTC. Translating gives CASRPFLASGALYNEQFF.

This clone has only a few counts. The chain joins TRBV27 to TRBJ1-5, with 9 bases identical to TRBD1. Germline-derived CDR1 and CDR2 are MNHEY and SMNVEV (reference sequence). The CDR3 length is 15 residues. J lost 2 bases, V lost 5 bases, and 4 bases had no gene match. In nucleotides, the CDR3 is TGTGCCAGCAGTATCGGGACAGGGCGCAATCAGCCCCAGCATTTT. It yields the protein CASSIGTGRNQPQHF.

CDR3 nucleotides: TGCGCCAGCAGCTACCTGAAAGGGGGTGACACTGAAGCTTTCTTT. Amino acid sequence: CASSYLKGGDTEAFF. V usage is TRBV5-1 and J usage is TRBJ1-1; possible D gene TRBD1, 6 bases. The CDR3 runs 15 residues. Trimming shortened V by 3 bases and J by 3 bases, and 15 bases separated the two germline ends. Germline CDR1 is SGHRS and CDR2 is YFSETQ.

The rearrangement uses TRBV5-4 and TRBJ1-3; 7 bases agree with TRBD1. CDR3 length: 13 amino acids. CDR1 and CDR2 from the germline V gene are SGHNT and YYREEE (reference sequence). After removal of 0 bases from V and 8 bases from J, the junction contained 2 bases not matched to a gene. The CDR3 DNA follows: TGTGCCAGCAGCTTGGGACAGGGCTACACCATATATTTT. Amino acid sequence: CASSLGQGYTIYF. Filled out from reference TRBV5-4 and TRBJ1-3, the complete variable domain reads ETGVTQSPTHLIKTRGQQVTLRCSSQSGHNTVSWYQQALGQGPQFIFQYYREEENGRGNFPPRFSGLQFPNYSSELNVNALELDDSALYLCASSLGQGYTIYFGEGSWLTVV.

The J gene is TRBJ2-2, the V gene TRBV4-2; weak D call: TRBD1 (7 bases). Trimming removed 2 bases at V and 6 bases at J, with 22 bases between. Germline V gene sequence: CDR1 LGHNA, CDR2 YNFKEQ. The CDR3 contains 18 residues. The CDR3 protein is CASSQLANRGREAGELFF. For the CDR3, the DNA is TGTGCCAGCAGCCAACTAGCTAACAGGGGAAGGGAGGCCGGGGAGCTGTTTTTT.

In this sample, this clone turned up a few times. J is TRBJ2-5 and V is TRBV29-1, with D unclear. Germline CDR1 and CDR2: SQVTM and ANQGSEA. Trimming removed 7 bases from V and 1 base from J, with 10 bases in between. The CDR3 runs to 12 residues. DNA of the CDR3: TGCAGCGGGAAGGACGCCCAAGAGACCCAGTACTTC. It translates to CSGKDAQETQYF.

The chain couples TRBV6-5 to TRBJ2-7; D is unclear. The CDR3 is made up of 11 amino acids. V lost 6 bases and J lost 5, with 8 bases in between. Per the germline V gene, CDR1 is MNHEY and CDR2 is SVGAGI. The CDR3 is CASRAGNEQYF. The CDR3 coding sequence is TGTGCCAGCAGAGCCGGCAACGAGCAGTACTTC.

This clone was seen only a few times. The chain has TRBV9 and TRBJ2-2; D unresolved. Germline CDR1 and CDR2: SGDLS and YYNGEE. CDR3 length: 13 amino acids. V was shortened by 4 bases and J by 4 bases, with 8 bases between the two germline ends. CDR3 nucleotide sequence: TGTGCCAGCAGCTCCGACATCACCGGGGAGCTGTTTTTT. This sequence encodes CASSSDITGELFF.

The V gene is TRBV7-2, the J gene TRBJ1-1; D is possibly TRBD1 (5 bases). Trimming stripped 0 bases from V and 3 bases from J, with 14 bases between. The germline V gene has CDR1 SGHTA and CDR2 FQGNSA. This CDR3 is built from 16 residues. CDR3 region: CASSLAFSRRDTEAFF. The CDR3 DNA is TGTGCCAGCAGCTTAGCGTTTAGTCGCAGGGACACTGAAGCTTTCTTT.

The genes are TRBV12-3 or TRBV12-4 and TRBJ2-2, with D uncertain. V lost 3 bases and J lost 3, with 5 bases in between. This CDR3 has 13 residues. The CDR3 reads CASSFAHTGELFF. The DNA for the CDR3 is TGTGCCAGCAGTTTCGCCCACACCGGGGAGCTGTTTTTT.

V and J are TRBV18 and TRBJ2-7, with D perhaps matching TRBD2 (6 bases). Germline V lookup: CDR1 KGHSH, CDR2 LQKENI. Trimming left V 3 bases short and J 4 bases short, with 10 bases between. This CDR3 contains 13 residues. CDR3 bases: TGTGCCAGCTCACCGCCTAGCGTTTACGAGCAGTACTTC. The encoded protein is CASSPPSVYEQYF.